Shown below are 26 T cell receptor beta chains from a single sample sequenced in a study of vaccination effects on CD4 cells after COVID-19. Once cultured for 10 days, the cells underwent separation to obtain CD4+ T cells. Vaccination of participants consisted of two doses of either the BNT162b2 or mRNA-1273 vaccine. Using immunoSEQ multiplex PCR, the repertoire was profiled, and TCRdb retains in-frame clones only, with some absent. The sample includes tens of thousands of clones, about 81% seen only once; the top ten take around 4%. These receptors have no known antigen. The sample was CD4+ T cells from PBMCs cultured without peptide, taken after COVID-19 vaccination. These receptors all come from a human donor who received a COVID-19 vaccine.

This chain joins TRBV28 and TRBJ1-5; no reliable D call. The germline V gene encodes CDR1 MDHEN and CDR2 SYDVKM. This CDR3 region has 15 residues. The V gene lost 2 bases and the J gene lost 2 bases, with 10 bases spanning the gap. DNA of the CDR3: TGTGCCAGCAGTTTACTCCAACTCGGCAATCAGCCCCAGCATTTT. It encodes CASSLLQLGNQPQHF.

This clone was detected only once. The chain recombines TRBV9 with TRBJ1-1; D unresolved. The CDR3 is made up of 11 amino acids. Per germline, CDR1 SGDLS and CDR2 YYNGEE. V lost 3 bases and J 3 bases, leaving 3 bases between the germline ends. Here the CDR3 reads CASSDDTEAFF. The CDR3 DNA is TGTGCCAGCAGCGATGACACTGAAGCTTTCTTT.

The rearrangement joins TRBV12-3 or TRBV12-4 to TRBJ1-2, with unresolved D. This CDR3 has 12 residues. Deletions cut 3 bases from V and 1 base from J, with 3 bases between. The CDR3 region is CASSLGNYGYTF. CDR3 sequence (DNA): TGTGCCAGCAGTTTGGGTAACTATGGCTACACCTTC.

This sequence joins TRBV6-2 or TRBV6-3 and TRBJ1-1; D call uncertain. The length of the CDR3 is 13 residues. Trimming shortened V by 0 bases and J by 8 bases, and 10 bases separated the two germline ends. The germline V gene encodes CDR1 MNHEY and CDR2 SVGEGT. CDR3 amino acids: CASSYSPLIEAFF. Written as DNA, the CDR3 is TGTGCCAGCAGTTACTCCCCCCTGATCGAAGCTTTCTTT.

The gene calls are TRBV7-9 and TRBJ2-7; D ambiguous. CDR1 is SEHNR, CDR2 FQNEAQ, per germline (reference sequence). Trimming cost V 2 bases and J 4 bases, with 6 bases left between them. The CDR3 spans 12 residues. CDR3 bases: TGTGCCAGCAGCTTAAATGGGTACGAGCAGTACTTC. Protein product: CASSLNGYEQYF.

V usage is TRBV7-8 and J usage is TRBJ1-2, with no clear D. Trimming removed 1 base from V and 1 base from J, with 4 bases in between. The CDR3 length is 13 residues. Germline CDR1 reads SGHVS; CDR2 reads FQNEAQ. Here the CDR3 reads CASSLGGNYGYTF. CDR3 nucleotides: TGTGCCAGCAGCTTAGGGGGTAACTATGGCTACACCTTC.

This clone was seen once. V usage is TRBV5-1 and J usage is TRBJ1-1; D is possibly TRBD1 (5 bases). Trimming pared 5 bases from V and 4 bases from J, leaving 15 bases between. Germline CDR1 is SGHRS and CDR2 is YFSETQ. The CDR3 length is 14 residues. CDR3 DNA sequence: TGCGCCAGCAGACGGGACGGAGGGGCCACTGAAGCTTTCTTT. Protein sequence: CASRRDGGATEAFF.

The chain uses TRBV10-3 and TRBJ1-2; D is uncertain. V gave up 7 bases and J gave up 2 bases, with 5 bases separating them. CDR3 length: 11 residues. Looked up from germline, CDR1 is ENHRY and CDR2 is SYGVKD. CDR3 nucleotides: TGTGCCATCAAGGTGAACTATGGCTACACCTTC. Its protein product is CAIKVNYGYTF.

The gene calls are TRBV28 and TRBJ2-1, with 8 bases identical to TRBD2. The germline CDR1 and CDR2 sequences are MDHEN and SYDVKM. The trim removed 3 bases at V and 6 bases at J, leaving 7 bases unmatched. The CDR3 totals 15 residues. DNA of the CDR3: TGTGCCAGCAGTTTCGACGGGAGGGCCTCCAATGAGCAGTTCTTC. It encodes CASSFDGRASNEQFF. The variable domain in full, with the rest retrieved from reference TRBV28 and TRBJ2-1, is DVKVTQSSRYLVKRTGEKVFLECVQDMDHENMFWYRQDPGLGLRLIYFSYDVKMKEKGDIPEGYSVSREKKERFSLILESASTNQTSMYLCASSFDGRASNEQFFGPGTRLTVL.

The chain employs TRBV5-1 and TRBJ1-1; 8 nucleotides agree with TRBD1. The germline V gene encodes CDR1 SGHRS and CDR2 YFSETQ. The CDR3 is 14 residues long. Trimming removed 7 bases from V and 3 bases from J; junction bases left unmatched: 8. Here the CDR3 reads CASGTGPGDTEAFF. DNA for the CDR3: TGCGCCAGCGGGACAGGTCCTGGGGACACTGAAGCTTTCTTT. The full variable domain, completed using reference TRBV5-1 and TRBJ1-1, is KAGVTQTPRYLIKTRGQQVTLSCSPISGHRSVSWYQQTPGQGLQFLFEYFSETQRNKGNFPGRFSGRQFSNSRSEMNVSTLELGDSALYLCASGTGPGDTEAFFGQGTRLTVV.

The rearrangement links TRBV3-1 (or the pseudogene TRBV3-2) to TRBJ2-3; D gene uncertain. The germline V and J ends were trimmed by 3 bases and 4 bases, with 2 bases remaining between them. CDR1 is LGHDT and CDR2 is YNNKEL in the germline V gene (reference sequence). The length of the CDR3 is 11 residues. The DNA for the CDR3 is TGTGCCAGCAGCCATCCAGATACGCAGTATTTT. This sequence encodes CASSHPDTQYF.

The chain joins TRBV4-1 to TRBJ2-7; 8 nucleotides match TRBD2. V trimming: 3 bases; J trimming: 6 bases; junction bases outside the gene matches: 7. CDR1 MGHRA and CDR2 YSYEKL come from the germline V gene. This CDR3 is 14 amino acids long. CDR3 amino acids: CASSQFGRVVEQYF. The CDR3 DNA follows: TGCGCCAGCAGCCAGTTCGGGAGGGTGGTCGAGCAGTACTTC.

V and J are TRBV4-1 and TRBJ2-2; D unclear. This CDR3 is 14 amino acids long. Germline V gene lookup returns CDR1 MGHRA and CDR2 YSYEKL. Trimming removed 5 bases from V and 2 bases from J, with 9 bases in between. The CDR3: CASSFTPNTGELFF. The CDR3 nucleotides are TGCGCCAGCAGCTTTACTCCTAACACCGGGGAGCTGTTTTTT.

V usage is TRBV28 and J usage is TRBJ1-5; maybe TRBD1 (5 bases). V was shortened by 6 bases and J by 0 bases, with 12 bases between the two germline ends. Germline-derived CDR1 and CDR2 are MDHEN and SYDVKM. The CDR3 contains 15 residues. CDR3 protein: CASRPPGYSNQPQHF. CDR3 DNA: TGTGCCAGCAGGCCGCCAGGGTATAGCAATCAGCCCCAGCATTTT.

This clone came up a few times. This chain uses TRBV2 with TRBJ2-3; D perhaps matches TRBD1 (5 bases). CDR3 length: 14 amino acids. Per the germline V gene, CDR1 is SNHLY and CDR2 is FYNNEI. Trimming stripped 4 bases from V and 2 bases from J, with 10 bases between. The CDR3 DNA sequence: TGTGCCAGCAGTGTGGGCAGGGTCACAGATACGCAGTATTTT. Translated, it gives CASSVGRVTDTQYF.

The chain combines TRBV18 with TRBJ1-1; D gene unclear. Germline-derived CDR1 and CDR2 are KGHSH and LQKENI. The ends were cut back, 3 bases at V and 3 bases at J, with 11 bases in the middle. CDR3 length: 14 amino acids. The CDR3 region has the DNA TGTGCCAGCTCACCTTCACCAAGGGACACTGAAGCTTTCTTT. It encodes CASSPSPRDTEAFF.

The chain joins TRBV24-1 to TRBJ2-1; TRBD1 matches 10 bases. CDR1 is KGHDR and CDR2 is SFDVKD in the germline V gene. This CDR3 contains 16 residues. The V and J ends lost 4 bases and 4 bases, in that order; junction bases with no gene match: 6. CDR3 sequence: CATSEGTGQGYNEQFF. The CDR3 DNA is TGTGCCACCAGTGAGGGGACGGGACAGGGGTACAATGAGCAGTTCTTC.

The V gene is TRBV7-9, the J gene TRBJ2-7; D possibly uses TRBD1 or TRBD2 (5 bases each). Trimming removed 1 base at V and 3 bases at J, with 7 bases between. Germline V lookup: CDR1 SEHNR, CDR2 FQNEAQ (reference sequence). The CDR3 length is 13 residues. As DNA, the CDR3 is TGTGCCAGCAGCTTAGGGGACCGCTACGAGCAGTACTTC. Translating gives CASSLGDRYEQYF.

This clone was seen only a few times. The genes are TRBV10-3 and TRBJ2-2; TRBD2 agrees at 8 bases. Germline V gives CDR1 ENHRY, CDR2 SYGVKD. The CDR3 covers 16 residues. The junction had 11 bases not matched to a gene; V was cut back by 7 bases and J by 4 bases. CDR3 nucleotides: TGTGCCATCACCGGGGGGGACGGGCCTCGCACCGGGGAGCTGTTTTTT. Encoded protein: CAITGGDGPRTGELFF.

Notes on this clone: An end of the junction differs from the germline gene, which may be a read error. The gene calls are TRBV2 and TRBJ2-7; 8 bases align to TRBD2. The V gene's germline CDR1 is SNHLY and CDR2 FYNNEI. CDR3 length: 12 amino acids. This CDR3 reads CASSAGRGALHF. DNA for the CDR3: TGTGCCAGCAGTGCCGGGAGGGGGGCGCTTCACTTC.

This clone was detected only a few times. The rearrangement links TRBV6-5 to TRBJ1-2; TRBD1 matches at 10 bases. There are 13 residues in the CDR3. Germline CDR1 is MNHEY and CDR2 is SVGAGI. V lost 8 bases to trimming and J lost 7 bases; unmatched junction nucleotides: 7. CDR3 residues: CASRGQGLFGYTF. In DNA form, the CDR3 reads TGTGCCAGCCGGGGACAGGGGCTTTTTGGCTACACCTTC.

The V and J genes are TRBV14 and TRBJ1-2, with D possibly being TRBD1 (5 bases). Trimming cost V 1 base and J 10 bases, with 13 bases left between them. The CDR3 has 13 residues. Looked up from germline, CDR1 is SGHDN and CDR2 is FVKESK. Written as DNA, the CDR3 is TGTGCCAGCAGCCAAGCCCGGGACGGGGACTACACCTTC. This gives the protein CASSQARDGDYTF.

For the CDR3, the DNA is TGTGCCAGCAATAGCGGGAGGGCCGCCAATGAGCAGTTCTTC. Encoded protein: CASNSGRAANEQFF. The chain couples TRBV28 to TRBJ2-1, with 11 bases identical to TRBD2. Trimming removed 7 bases from V and 6 bases from J; junction bases left unmatched: 5. The CDR3 spans 14 residues. CDR1 is MDHEN, CDR2 SYDVKM, per germline.

The chain links TRBV12-3 or TRBV12-4 to TRBJ1-5; no clear D gene. CDR3 length equals 13 residues. V lost 0 bases and J 4 bases, leaving 4 bases between the germline ends. The CDR3 DNA reads TGTGCCAGCAGTTTAGCGGCAAATCAGCCCCAGCATTTT. This gives the protein CASSLAANQPQHF.

In DNA, the CDR3 is TGTGCCAGCAGCCAAGGTTTACGGCCCGACACTGAAGCTTTCTTT. This translates into CASSQGLRPDTEAFF. The J gene is TRBJ1-1, the V gene TRBV3-1 (or the pseudogene TRBV3-2); D uncertain. CDR3 length: 15 residues. The germline gives CDR1 LGHDT, CDR2 YNNKEL (reference sequence). With 1 base removed from V and 3 bases from J, the gap between germline ends came to 12 bases.

In DNA form, the CDR3 reads TGTGCCAGCAGCCCGGGACTAGCGGGGCAAGAGACCCAGTACTTC. Amino acid sequence: CASSPGLAGQETQYF. This chain joins TRBV11-2 and TRBJ2-5, with 13 bases fitting TRBD2. CDR1 SGHAT and CDR2 FQNNGV come from the germline V gene. The CDR3 length is 15 residues. V gave up 5 bases and J gave up 2 bases; unmatched junction bases: 2.